Shown below are 3 T cell receptor beta chains from a single sample sequenced in a study of long-term antiretroviral therapy in people with HIV. A v3.0 immunoSEQ assay was performed at survey level. TCRdb keeps only in-frame clones here, not all; method: immunoSEQ multiplex PCR. The sample lists about 36,000 clones, around three quarters seen once, with 5.8% in the top ten. The specimen comprised unsorted PBMCs, sampled 3.4 years after starting antiretroviral therapy. These receptors were obtained from a man between 25 and 39 years old with HIV.

The J gene is TRBJ2-7, the V gene TRBV11-2; D uncertain. There are 13 residues in the CDR3. V lost 5 bases to trimming and J lost 5 bases, with 13 bases between them. Germline V gene lookup returns CDR1 SGHAT and CDR2 FQNNGV. The CDR3 protein is CASSHPGHDEQYF. The DNA of the CDR3 is TGTGCCAGCAGCCACCCGGGTCACGACGAGCAGTACTTC. Full variable domain (outside the CDR3, taken from reference TRBV11-2 and TRBJ2-7): EAGVAQSPRYKIIEKRQSVAFWCNPISGHATLYWYQQILGQGPKLLIQFQNNGVVDDSQLPKDRFSAERLKGVDSTLKIQPAKLEDSAVYLCASSHPGHDEQYFGPGTRLTVT.

This clone was recorded once. This chain links TRBV19 with TRBJ2-5; 7 bases are a match to TRBD1. CDR1 and CDR2 from the germline V gene are LNHDA and SQIVND (reference sequence). The CDR3 has 15 amino acids. Losses at the gene ends were 6 bases for V and 3 bases for J; bases not matched to a gene: 10. CDR3 sequence: CASRVTGLYEETQYF. The CDR3 bases are TGTGCCAGTAGGGTGACAGGGCTCTATGAAGAGACCCAGTACTTC.

A few counts support this clone. This sequence joins TRBV19 and TRBJ2-2; D ambiguous. V was cut by 10 bases and J by 6 bases, with 6 bases left in between. This CDR3 is 10 amino acids long. Per germline, CDR1 LNHDA and CDR2 SQIVND (reference sequence). The CDR3 here is CATRAGELFF. CDR3 in DNA: TGTGCCACTCGGGCCGGGGAGCTGTTTTTT. Complete variable domain (other parts from reference TRBV19 and TRBJ2-2): DGGITQSPKYLFRKEGQNVTLSCEQNLNHDAMYWYRQDPGQGLRLIYYSQIVNDFQKGDIAEGYSVSREKKESFPLTVTSAQKNPTAFYLCATRAGELFFGEGSRLTVL.